This TCR beta chain was obtained from a study of blood T cell repertoires in COVID-19. The wider study: The analysed material was cDNA or gDNA that came from T cells, B-cell-depleted T cells, or PBMCs.

This CDR3 has 16 amino acids. CDR1 is MNHEY and CDR2 is SVGAGI in the germline V gene. V was trimmed by 2 bases and J by 1 base, leaving 11 bases between them. Measured with immunoSEQ multiplex PCR; TCRdb has only the in-frame clones, and not every one. The data show 90,000 to 120,000 clones, about 88% seen once. Sequencing was carried out using peripheral blood. The V and J genes are TRBV6-5 and TRBJ2-2; tentatively, D is TRBD2 (6 bases). The sequence was collected from a human donor in a cohort sampled during active COVID-19. In DNA form, the CDR3 reads TGTGCCAGCAGTTACGCGGGACGGAAGAACACCGGGGAGCTGTTTTTT. Its protein is CASSYAGRKNTGELFF.